This TCR beta chain was documented in a study of shared clonotypes between healthy human individuals. Findings of the study overall: The sharing of 4.5% to 6.5% of naive CD4 clonotypes was seen across a few donors.

Naivety among CD8 cells was defined by CD45RO negativity and positive CCR7 selection, thereby excluding terminally differentiated effector memory CD45RA+ cells. A remark on this clone: Its antigen is as yet unknown.

Germline values: CDR1 SEHNR, CDR2 FQNEAQ (reference sequence). This CDR3 has 15 residues. With V trimmed by 5 bases and J by 5 bases, 9 bases remained unmatched. Across several immunoSEQ plates, the genomic DNA of each subset was split evenly. Repertoires were generated with immunoSEQ multiplex PCR, while TCRdb's copy carries only in-frame clones and drops some. The sample consists of roughly 810,000 clones, just over 95% of them appearing once. This receptor was obtained from a man aged 25 to 45 in good health. The rearrangement joins TRBV7-9 to TRBJ2-5; TRBD1 aligns across 9 bases. Sequenced material: naive CD8+ T cells sorted from blood. CDR3 loop: CASSPTPGQGETQYF. The CDR3 nucleotides read TGTGCCAGCAGCCCTACCCCCGGACAGGGGGAGACCCAGTACTTC.